A single sample gave rise to the 6 T cell receptor beta chains below, sequenced in a study of a mutant IDH1 vaccine in newly diagnosed glioma. The protocol was immunoSEQ multiplex PCR, while the TCRdb copy is restricted to in-frame clones and leaves out a portion. The repertoire holds some 61,000 clones, 65% to 90% seen once, with around 2.9% in the top ten. As for time point: baseline, week 1 (first vaccination visit). The treatment denotes: pre-vaccination baseline after standard-of-care therapy. Source: PBMCs, taken from a glioma patient treated with radiotherapy, temozolomide or both. The receptors come from a man aged 25-45 years with glioma.

The chain couples TRBV6-5 to TRBJ1-6, with 7 bases that match TRBD1. J was trimmed by 8 bases and V by 0 bases; bases with no gene match: 4. The germline V gene has CDR1 MNHEY and CDR2 SVGAGI. The CDR3 covers 15 residues. CDR3 in amino acids: CASSYSEGAYSPLHF. The DNA of the CDR3 is TGTGCCAGCAGTTACTCAGAGGGGGCGTATTCACCCCTCCACTTT.

This rearrangement joins TRBV11-2 to TRBJ2-5, with D uncertain. This CDR3 is 13 amino acids long. Germline V lookup: CDR1 SGHAT, CDR2 FQNNGV. Trimming took 1 base from V and 1 from J, leaving 4 bases between them. In DNA form, the CDR3 reads TGTGCCAGCAGCTTAGTAGCCCAAGAGACCCAGTACTTC. This encodes CASSLVAQETQYF.

The chain combines TRBV14 with TRBJ2-1, with TRBD2 matching over 7 bases. The CDR3 is made up of 20 amino acids. V lost 5 bases, J lost 6 bases, and 25 bases stayed unmatched. Germline V CDR1 and CDR2: SGHDN, FVKESK. CDR3 amino acids: CASSAQFTVYGGVPSNEQFF. The CDR3 nucleotides read TGTGCCAGCAGCGCCCAATTTACCGTCTATGGGGGGGTTCCTTCCAATGAGCAGTTCTTC.

V is TRBV7-9 and J is TRBJ1-2; possibly TRBD1 for D (6 bases). The CDR3 covers 15 residues. CDR1 SEHNR and CDR2 FQNEAQ come from the germline V gene (reference sequence). The V end was cut by 5 bases, the J end by 4 bases, with 17 bases between. DNA of the CDR3: TGTGCCAGCAGCCCGGCTGGGGGCGCGGGCTATGGCTACACCTTC. Protein sequence: CASSPAGGAGYGYTF.

V gene TRBV6-1 combines with J gene TRBJ2-7; TRBD1 might be the D (6 bases). Germline assignment: CDR1 MNHNS and CDR2 SASEGT. V was shortened by 5 bases and J by 0 bases, with 14 bases between the two germline ends. This CDR3 comprises 15 residues. The CDR3 loop is CASSNRAASSYEQYF. The CDR3 nucleotides are TGTGCCAGCAGTAACAGGGCGGCCAGCTCCTACGAGCAGTACTTC.

This clone turned up a few times. V is TRBV9 and J is TRBJ2-7, with D possibly being TRBD2 (7 bases). The CDR3 spans 15 residues. CDR1 and CDR2 from the germline V gene are SGDLS and YYNGEE. The germline V and J ends were trimmed by 0 bases and 5 bases, with 15 bases remaining between them. CDR3 loop: CASSVGGGAVNEQYF. The CDR3 DNA sequence: TGTGCCAGCAGCGTAGGAGGGGGGGCGGTAAACGAGCAGTACTTC.